The clone carrying this T cell receptor beta chain was counted between two and nine times. Its antigen is undetermined. A much larger clonotype is one base distant, so this may be a read error. These data belong to a study of metastatic and nonmetastatic thyroid tumors. Among the patients, none had received any treatment before thyroid surgery. TCRdb re-analyzed the PCR reads using MiXCR. The table includes approximately 34,000 clones, 15% to 20% detected once. Deletions cut 6 bases from V and 7 bases from J, with 13 bases between. The CDR3 spans 13 residues. The germline gives CDR1 SNHLY, CDR2 FYNNEI. Study-wide findings and caveats: Reportedly, malignant thyroid tumors had significantly higher TCR beta diversity than benign nodules, in blood and tumor.

The chain is built from TRBV2 and TRBJ1-5; no reliable D call. Input material: blood. The clonotype originates from a female donor with papillary thyroid cancer or a benign thyroid nodule (not recorded which). Some clones in this sample may be carry-over from other donors' samples. As DNA, the CDR3 is TGTGCCAGCAGCGAATCTGGCCTCCAGCCCCAGCATTTT. This codes for CASSESGLQPQHF.